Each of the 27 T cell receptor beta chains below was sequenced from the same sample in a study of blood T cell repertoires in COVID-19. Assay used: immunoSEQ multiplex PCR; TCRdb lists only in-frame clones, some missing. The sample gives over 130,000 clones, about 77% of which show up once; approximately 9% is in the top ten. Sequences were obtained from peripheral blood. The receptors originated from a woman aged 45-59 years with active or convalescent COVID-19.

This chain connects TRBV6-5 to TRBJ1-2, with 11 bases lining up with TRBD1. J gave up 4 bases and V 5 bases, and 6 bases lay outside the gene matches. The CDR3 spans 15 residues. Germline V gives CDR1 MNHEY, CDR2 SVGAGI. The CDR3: CASSRGTGGGYGYTF. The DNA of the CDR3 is TGTGCCAGCAGTCGCGGGACAGGGGGAGGCTATGGCTACACCTTC.

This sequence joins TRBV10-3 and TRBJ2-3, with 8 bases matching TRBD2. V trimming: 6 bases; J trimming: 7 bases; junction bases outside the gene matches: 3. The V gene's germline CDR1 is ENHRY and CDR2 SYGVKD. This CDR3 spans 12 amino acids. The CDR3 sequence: CAIRRGDHTQYF. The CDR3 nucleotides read TGTGCCATCAGGCGGGGGGACCATACGCAGTATTTT.

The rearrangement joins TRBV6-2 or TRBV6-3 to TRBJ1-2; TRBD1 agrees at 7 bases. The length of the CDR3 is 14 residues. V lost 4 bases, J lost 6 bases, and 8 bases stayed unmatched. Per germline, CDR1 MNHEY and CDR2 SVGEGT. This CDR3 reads CASSFIQGSDGYTF. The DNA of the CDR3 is TGTGCCAGCAGTTTTATACAGGGGTCAGATGGCTACACCTTC.

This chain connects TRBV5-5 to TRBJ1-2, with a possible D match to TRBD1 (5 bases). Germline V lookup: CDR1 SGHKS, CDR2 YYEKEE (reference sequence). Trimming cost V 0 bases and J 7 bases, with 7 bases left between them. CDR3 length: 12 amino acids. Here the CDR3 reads CASSLAGFGYTF. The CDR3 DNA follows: TGTGCCAGCAGCTTGGCAGGGTTTGGCTACACCTTC. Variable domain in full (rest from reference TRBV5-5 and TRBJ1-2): DAGVTQSPTHLIKTRGQQVTLRCSPISGHKSVSWYQQVLGQGPQFIFQYYEKEERGRGNFPDRFSARQFPNYSSELNVNALLLGDSALYLCASSLAGFGYTFGSGTRLTVV.

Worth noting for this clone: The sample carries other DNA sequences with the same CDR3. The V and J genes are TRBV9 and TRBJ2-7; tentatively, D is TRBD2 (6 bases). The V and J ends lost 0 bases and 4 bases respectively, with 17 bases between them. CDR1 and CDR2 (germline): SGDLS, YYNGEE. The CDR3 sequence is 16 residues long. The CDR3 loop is CASSVGAGGRSYEQYF. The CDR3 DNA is TGTGCCAGCAGCGTAGGGGCCGGGGGACGGAGTTACGAGCAGTACTTC.

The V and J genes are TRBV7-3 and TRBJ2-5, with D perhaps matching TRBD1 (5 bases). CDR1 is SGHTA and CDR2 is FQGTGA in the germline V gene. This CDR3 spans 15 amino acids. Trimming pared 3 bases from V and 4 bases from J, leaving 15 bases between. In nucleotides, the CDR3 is TGTGCCAGCAGCTTGACGCCCGGACAAGGAGAGACCCAGTACTTC. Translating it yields CASSLTPGQGETQYF.

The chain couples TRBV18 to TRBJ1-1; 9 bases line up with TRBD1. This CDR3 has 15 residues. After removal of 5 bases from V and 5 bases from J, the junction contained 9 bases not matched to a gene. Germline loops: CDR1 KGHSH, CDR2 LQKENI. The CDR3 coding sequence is TGTGCCAGCTCAGTGGAGACAGGGGGTGAGACTGAAGCTTTCTTT. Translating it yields CASSVETGGETEAFF.

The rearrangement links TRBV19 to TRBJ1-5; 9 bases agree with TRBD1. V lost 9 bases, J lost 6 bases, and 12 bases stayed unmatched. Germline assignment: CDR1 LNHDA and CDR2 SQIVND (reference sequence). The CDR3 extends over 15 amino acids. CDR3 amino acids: CASDRGDRVVQPQHF. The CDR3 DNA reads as TGTGCCAGCGACAGAGGGGACAGGGTGGTTCAGCCCCAGCATTTT.

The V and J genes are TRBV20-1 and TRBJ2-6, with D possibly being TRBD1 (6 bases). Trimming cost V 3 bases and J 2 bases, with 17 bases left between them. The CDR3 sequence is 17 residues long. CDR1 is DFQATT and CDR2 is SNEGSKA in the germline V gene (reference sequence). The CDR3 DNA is TGCAGTGCTAGTGGAACAGGGTCAAGGCCTGGGGCCAACGTCCTGACTTTC. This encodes CSASGTGSRPGANVLTF.

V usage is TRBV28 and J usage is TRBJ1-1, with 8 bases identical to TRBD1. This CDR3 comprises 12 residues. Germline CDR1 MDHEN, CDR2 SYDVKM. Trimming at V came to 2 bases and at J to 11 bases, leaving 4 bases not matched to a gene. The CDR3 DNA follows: TGTGCCAGCAGTTTAGTGAACAGGGGGGCTTTCTTT. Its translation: CASSLVNRGAFF.

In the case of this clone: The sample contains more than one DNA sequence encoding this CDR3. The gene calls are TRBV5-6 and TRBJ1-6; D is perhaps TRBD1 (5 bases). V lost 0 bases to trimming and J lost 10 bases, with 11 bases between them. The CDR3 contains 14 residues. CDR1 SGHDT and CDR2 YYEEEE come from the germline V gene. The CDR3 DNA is TGTGCCAGCAGCTTGGAAAGGGGCCGGTCACCCCTCCACTTT. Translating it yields CASSLERGRSPLHF. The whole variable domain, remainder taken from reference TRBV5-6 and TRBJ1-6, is DAGVTQSPTHLIKTRGQQVTLRCSPKSGHDTVSWYQQALGQGPQFIFQYYEEEERQRGNFPDRFSGHQFPNYSSELNVNALLLGDSALYLCASSLERGRSPLHFGNGTRLTVT.

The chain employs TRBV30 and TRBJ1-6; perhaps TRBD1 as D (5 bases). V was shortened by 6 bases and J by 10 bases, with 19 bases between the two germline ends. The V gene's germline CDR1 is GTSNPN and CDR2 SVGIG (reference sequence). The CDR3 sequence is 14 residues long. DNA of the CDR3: TGTGCCTGTACGTGGGGGGGTAAGCGGTCACCCCTCCACTTT. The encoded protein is CACTWGGKRSPLHF.

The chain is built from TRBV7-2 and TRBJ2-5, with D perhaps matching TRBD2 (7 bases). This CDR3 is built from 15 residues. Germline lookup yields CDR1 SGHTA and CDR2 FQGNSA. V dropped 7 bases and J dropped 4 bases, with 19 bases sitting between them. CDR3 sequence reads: CASIASGGLGETQYF. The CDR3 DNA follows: TGTGCCAGCATCGCCTCCGGGGGGCTTGGAGAGACCCAGTACTTC.

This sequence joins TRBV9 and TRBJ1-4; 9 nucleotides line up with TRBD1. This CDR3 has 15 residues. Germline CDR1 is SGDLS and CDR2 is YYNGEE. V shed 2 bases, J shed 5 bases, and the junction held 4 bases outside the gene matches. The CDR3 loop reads CASSVSGTGNEKLFF. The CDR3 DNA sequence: TGTGCCAGCAGCGTCTCCGGGACAGGGAATGAAAAACTGTTTTTT. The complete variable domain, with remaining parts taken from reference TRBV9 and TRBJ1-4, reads DSGVTQTPKHLITATGQRVTLRCSPRSGDLSVYWYQQSLDQGLQFLIQYYNGEERAKGNILERFSAQQFPDLHSELNLSSLELGDSALYFCASSVSGTGNEKLFFGSGTQLSVL.

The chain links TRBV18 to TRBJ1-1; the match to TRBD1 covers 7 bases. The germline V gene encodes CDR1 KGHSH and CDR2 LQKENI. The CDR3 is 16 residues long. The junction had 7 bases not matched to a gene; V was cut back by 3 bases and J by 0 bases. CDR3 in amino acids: CASSPRPGTVNTEAFF. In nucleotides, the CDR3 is TGTGCCAGCTCACCTCGGCCCGGGACAGTGAACACTGAAGCTTTCTTT.

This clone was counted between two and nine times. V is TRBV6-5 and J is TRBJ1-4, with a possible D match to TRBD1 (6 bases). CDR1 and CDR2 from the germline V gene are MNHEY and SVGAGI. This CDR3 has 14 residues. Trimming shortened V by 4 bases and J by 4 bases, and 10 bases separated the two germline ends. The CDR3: CASSFGQFNEKLFF. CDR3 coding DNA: TGTGCCAGCAGTTTCGGACAGTTTAATGAAAAACTGTTTTTT.

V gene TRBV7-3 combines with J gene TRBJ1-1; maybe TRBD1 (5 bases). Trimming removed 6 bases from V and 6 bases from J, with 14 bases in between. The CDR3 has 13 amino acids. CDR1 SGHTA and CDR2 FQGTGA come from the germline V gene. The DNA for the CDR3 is TGTGCCAGCAGTTCGGGAGCCAGGGCTGAAGCTTTCTTT. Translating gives CASSSGARAEAFF.

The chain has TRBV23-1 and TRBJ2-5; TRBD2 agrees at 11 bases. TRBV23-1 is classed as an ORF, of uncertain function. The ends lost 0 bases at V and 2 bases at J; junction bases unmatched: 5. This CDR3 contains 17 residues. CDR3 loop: CASSQSGLAGAQETQYF. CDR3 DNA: TGCGCCAGCAGTCAATCAGGACTAGCGGGTGCTCAAGAGACCCAGTACTTC.

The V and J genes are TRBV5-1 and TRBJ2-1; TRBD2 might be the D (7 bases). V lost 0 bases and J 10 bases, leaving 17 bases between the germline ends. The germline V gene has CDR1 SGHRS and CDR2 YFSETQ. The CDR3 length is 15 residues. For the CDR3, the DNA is TGCGCCAGCAGCTTGGGCGGGGGCGTTGGTGCGGAGCAGTTCTTC. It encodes CASSLGGGVGAEQFF.

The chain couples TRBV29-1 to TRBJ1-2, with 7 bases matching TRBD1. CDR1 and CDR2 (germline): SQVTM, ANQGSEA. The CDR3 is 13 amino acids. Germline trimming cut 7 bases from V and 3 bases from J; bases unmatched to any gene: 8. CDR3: CSATAQGDYGYTF. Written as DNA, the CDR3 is TGCAGCGCCACCGCGCAGGGGGACTATGGCTACACCTTC.

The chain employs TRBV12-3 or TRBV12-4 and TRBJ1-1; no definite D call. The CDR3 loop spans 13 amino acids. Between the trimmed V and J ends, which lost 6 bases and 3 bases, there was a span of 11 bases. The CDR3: CASRTRGYTEAFF. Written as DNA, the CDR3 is TGTGCCAGCAGAACTCGTGGTTACACTGAAGCTTTCTTT.

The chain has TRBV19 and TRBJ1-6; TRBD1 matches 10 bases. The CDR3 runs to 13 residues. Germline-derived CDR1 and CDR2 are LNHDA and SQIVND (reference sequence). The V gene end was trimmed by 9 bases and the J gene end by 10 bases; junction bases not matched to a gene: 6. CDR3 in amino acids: CASRDRGGSPLHF. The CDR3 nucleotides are TGTGCCAGCCGGGACAGGGGAGGGTCACCCCTCCACTTT.

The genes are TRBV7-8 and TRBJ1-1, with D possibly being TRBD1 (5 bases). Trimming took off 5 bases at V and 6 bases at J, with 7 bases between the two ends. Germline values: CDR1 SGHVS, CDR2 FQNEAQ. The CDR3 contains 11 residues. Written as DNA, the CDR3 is TGTGCCAGCAGCCAGACAGCTGAAGCTTTCTTT. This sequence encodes CASSQTAEAFF.

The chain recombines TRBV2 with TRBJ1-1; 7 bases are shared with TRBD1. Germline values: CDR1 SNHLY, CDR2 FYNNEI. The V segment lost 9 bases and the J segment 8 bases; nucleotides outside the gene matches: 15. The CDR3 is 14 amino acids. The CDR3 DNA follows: TGTGCCAGTCTAACCGGGACAGCTCGGGACGAAGCTTTCTTT. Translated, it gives CASLTGTARDEAFF.

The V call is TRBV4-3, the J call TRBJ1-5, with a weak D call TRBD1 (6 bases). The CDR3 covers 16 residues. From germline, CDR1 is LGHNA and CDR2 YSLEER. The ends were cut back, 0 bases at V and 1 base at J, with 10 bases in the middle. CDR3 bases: TGCGCCAGCAGCCAAGATTTTACAGGGAGCAATCAGCCCCAGCATTTT. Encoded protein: CASSQDFTGSNQPQHF.

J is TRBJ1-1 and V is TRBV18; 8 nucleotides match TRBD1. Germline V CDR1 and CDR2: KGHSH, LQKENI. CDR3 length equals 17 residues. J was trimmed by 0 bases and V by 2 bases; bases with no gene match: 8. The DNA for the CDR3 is TGTGCCAGCTCACCAGTCGGGACAGGCACCATGAACACTGAAGCTTTCTTT. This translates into CASSPVGTGTMNTEAFF.

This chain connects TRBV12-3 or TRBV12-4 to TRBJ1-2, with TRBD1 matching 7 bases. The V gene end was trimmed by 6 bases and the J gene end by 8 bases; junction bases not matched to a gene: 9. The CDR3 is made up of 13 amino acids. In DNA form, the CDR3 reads TGTGCCAGCAGCCCTGACAGGGCTCGGGGCTACACCTTC. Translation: CASSPDRARGYTF.